This is a list of T cell receptor beta chains from one sample in a study of T cell changes during pregnancy in multiple sclerosis. TCRdb's copy holds only in-frame clones and misses some; the assay was immunoSEQ multiplex PCR. Of fewer than 85,000 clones in the sample, over 80% are singletons; the top ten hold over 2%. This sample comprised peripheral blood, obtained before pregnancy. These receptors originate from a female donor with multiple sclerosis, enrolled in a pregnancy study. Each CDR3 is given with its conserved first and last residue. A D gene is named only where the DNA matches it firmly. Part of the rows lack a size; the others show once, few, many or a class for expanded clones.

CDR3 protein: CSAHGLVSEQYF; CDR3 DNA: TGCAGCGCACACGGACTAGTCAGCGAGCAGTACTTC; clone size: NA; CDR3 length: 12; V gene: TRBV29-1; D gene: TRBD2; J gene: TRBJ2-7
CDR3 protein: CASSQETGGDGNQPQHF; CDR3 DNA: TGTGCCAGCAGCCAAGAGACAGGGGGCGATGGCAATCAGCCCCAGCATTTT; clone size: NA; CDR3 length: 17; V gene: TRBV4-2; D gene: TRBD1; J gene: TRBJ1-5
CDR3 protein: CASSVVSGVEQFF; CDR3 DNA: TGTGCCAGCAGCGTAGTCTCAGGGGTAGAGCAGTTCTTC; clone size: NA; CDR3 length: 13; V gene: TRBV9; D gene: NA; J gene: TRBJ2-1
CDR3 protein: CASSLVLAAYNEQFF; CDR3 DNA: TGTGCCAGCAGCTTAGTCTTAGCGGCCTACAATGAGCAGTTCTTC; clone size: NA; CDR3 length: 15; V gene: TRBV7-3; D gene: NA; J gene: TRBJ2-1
CDR3 protein: CASLRGRETQYF; CDR3 DNA: TGTGCCAGCCTCAGGGGGCGAGAGACCCAGTACTTC; clone size: NA; CDR3 length: 12; V gene: TRBV2; D gene: TRBD1; J gene: TRBJ2-5
CDR3 protein: CASQAGSYEQYF; CDR3 DNA: TGTGCCAGCCAAGCGGGGTCCTACGAGCAGTACTTC; clone size: NA; CDR3 length: 12; V gene: TRBV6-6; D gene: TRBD2; J gene: TRBJ2-7
CDR3 protein: CASSGQGMAGELFF; CDR3 DNA: TGTGCCAGCAGCGGACAGGGAATGGCCGGGGAGCTGTTTTTT; clone size: NA; CDR3 length: 14; V gene: TRBV9; D gene: TRBD1; J gene: TRBJ2-2
CDR3 protein: CASSVAFLAGLPGSHEQYF; CDR3 DNA: TGTGCCAGCAGCGTAGCTTTCCTAGCGGGATTACCGGGCTCACACGAGCAGTACTTC; clone size: NA; CDR3 length: 19; V gene: TRBV9; D gene: TRBD2; J gene: TRBJ2-7
CDR3 protein: CASSPGVMSGGTDTQYF; CDR3 DNA: TGCGCCAGCAGCCCGGGGGTAATGTCGGGAGGAACAGATACGCAGTATTTT; clone size: NA; CDR3 length: 17; V gene: TRBV5-1; D gene: TRBD2; J gene: TRBJ2-3
CDR3 protein: CASDAGGSNQPQHF; CDR3 DNA: TGTGCCAGCGACGCAGGGGGTAGCAATCAGCCCCAGCATTTT; clone size: NA; CDR3 length: 14; V gene: TRBV28; D gene: TRBD1; J gene: TRBJ1-5
CDR3 protein: CASSLDRGEQYF; CDR3 DNA: TGTGCCAGCAGCTTGGATAGGGGCGAGCAGTACTTC; clone size: NA; CDR3 length: 12; V gene: TRBV5-4; D gene: NA; J gene: TRBJ2-7
CDR3 protein: CAWSVGSNTEAFF; CDR3 DNA: TGTGCCTGGAGTGTCGGGAGTAACACTGAAGCTTTCTTT; clone size: NA; CDR3 length: 13; V gene: TRBV30; D gene: NA; J gene: TRBJ1-1
CDR3 protein: CASSVVAGGTDTQYF; CDR3 DNA: TGTGCCAGCTCGGTAGTAGCGGGAGGCACAGATACGCAGTATTTT; clone size: NA; CDR3 length: 15; V gene: TRBV18; D gene: TRBD2; J gene: TRBJ2-3
CDR3 protein: CASSVEDRGRGTQYF; CDR3 DNA: TGTGCCAGCAGCGTAGAGGACAGGGGGCGAGGGACCCAGTACTTC; clone size: NA; CDR3 length: 15; V gene: TRBV9; D gene: TRBD1; J gene: TRBJ2-5
CDR3 protein: CASSLPAGVHDEQFF; CDR3 DNA: TGCGCCAGCAGCTTGCCAGCAGGGGTACATGATGAGCAGTTCTTC; clone size: once; CDR3 length: 15; V gene: TRBV5-1; D gene: NA; J gene: TRBJ2-1
CDR3 protein: CASSGGAREGFYEQYF; CDR3 DNA: TGTGCCAGCAGTGGAGGGGCGCGGGAGGGCTTCTACGAGCAGTACTTC; clone size: NA; CDR3 length: 16; V gene: TRBV2; D gene: TRBD2; J gene: TRBJ2-7
CDR3 protein: CASSAGQALTEAFF; CDR3 DNA: TGTGCCAGCAGCGCGGGACAGGCACTCACTGAAGCTTTCTTT; clone size: NA; CDR3 length: 14; V gene: TRBV9; D gene: TRBD1; J gene: TRBJ1-1
CDR3 protein: CASGGLAGYNEQFF; CDR3 DNA: TGTGCCTCGGGGGGACTAGCGGGGTACAATGAGCAGTTCTTC; clone size: NA; CDR3 length: 14; V gene: TRBV27; D gene: TRBD2; J gene: TRBJ2-1
CDR3 protein: CASKVEVLDTGELFF; CDR3 DNA: TGTGCCAGCAAGGTCGAGGTTCTGGACACCGGGGAGCTGTTTTTT; clone size: once; CDR3 length: 15; V gene: TRBV11-2; D gene: NA; J gene: TRBJ2-2
CDR3 protein: CASTLSGSSYNEQFF; CDR3 DNA: TGTGCCAGTACCTTGTCCGGGAGTTCCTACAATGAGCAGTTCTTC; clone size: once; CDR3 length: 15; V gene: TRBV19; D gene: NA; J gene: TRBJ2-1
CDR3 protein: CASSQELAEHYEQYF; CDR3 DNA: TGCGCCAGCAGCCAAGAACTAGCGGAGCACTACGAGCAGTACTTC; clone size: NA; CDR3 length: 15; V gene: TRBV4-3; D gene: TRBD2; J gene: TRBJ2-7
CDR3 protein: CASSRQTTNEKLFF; CDR3 DNA: TGTGCCAGTAGTCGACAGACAACTAATGAAAAACTGTTTTTT; clone size: NA; CDR3 length: 14; V gene: TRBV6-6; D gene: NA; J gene: TRBJ1-4
CDR3 protein: CASSEVAGGPHNEQFF; CDR3 DNA: TGTGCCAGCAGTGAAGTGGCGGGAGGGCCACACAATGAGCAGTTCTTC; clone size: NA; CDR3 length: 16; V gene: TRBV2; D gene: TRBD2; J gene: TRBJ2-1
CDR3 protein: CASSLLGQGAPTKYNEQFF; CDR3 DNA: TGCGCCAGCAGCTTGCTGGGACAGGGGGCGCCGACCAAGTACAATGAGCAGTTCTTC; clone size: NA; CDR3 length: 19; V gene: TRBV5-1; D gene: TRBD1; J gene: TRBJ2-1